One and the same sample provided the 24 T cell receptor beta chains below, sequenced in a study of blood T cell repertoires in COVID-19 (dated by TCRdb to the early 2020s). Libraries were constructed by the immunoSEQ multiplex PCR assay. This is the immuneACCESS table as TCRdb keeps it, with only in-frame sequences that have V and J called. A part of the clones is gone; compared with another copy, unresolved V genes explain less than half, and the rest is unexplained. For this sample the table gives fewer than 100,000 clones, of which around 75% were detected only once. The ten largest clones represent roughly 24% of the sample. Sequencing used peripheral blood. The receptors derive from a man aged 65 to 85 with acute or convalescent COVID-19.

The genes are TRBV6-2 or TRBV6-3 and TRBJ1-2; maybe TRBD1 (6 bases). V shed 2 bases and J shed 3 bases, with 13 bases lying between them. Looked up from germline, CDR1 is MNHEY and CDR2 is SVGEGT. The CDR3 is 15 residues long. CDR3 in amino acids: CASSYPDSGYYGYTF. Here the CDR3 DNA reads TGTGCCAGCAGTTACCCGGACAGCGGATACTATGGCTACACCTTC.

The J gene is TRBJ2-3, the V gene TRBV9; 8 bases line up with TRBD1. V lost 1 base to trimming and J lost 0 bases; unmatched junction nucleotides: 4. CDR3 length: 16 residues. Germline assignment: CDR1 SGDLS and CDR2 YYNGEE. The CDR3 DNA reads TGTGCCAGCAGCGTACTGACAGGGGCTAGCACAGATACGCAGTATTTT. Amino acids: CASSVLTGASTDTQYF.

This rearrangement joins TRBV3-1 (or the pseudogene TRBV3-2) to TRBJ2-5, with 9 nucleotides matching TRBD2. Trimming removed 3 bases from V and 5 bases from J; junction bases left unmatched: 7. This CDR3 is built from 15 residues. Germline CDR1 is LGHDT and CDR2 is YNNKEL (reference sequence). DNA for the CDR3: TGTGCCAGCAGCCATCCGGGACTAGCAGGGGAGACCCAGTACTTC. It specifies CASSHPGLAGETQYF.

The chain joins TRBV19 to TRBJ2-7; the match to TRBD2 covers 11 bases. The junction had 9 bases not matched to a gene; V was cut back by 5 bases and J by 6 bases. Germline lookup yields CDR1 LNHDA and CDR2 SQIVND (reference sequence). The CDR3 runs 15 residues. CDR3 sequence (DNA): TGTGCCAGTAGTGTGCTTAGCGGGAGGGTCCGCGAGCAGTACTTC. It yields the protein CASSVLSGRVREQYF.

The V and J genes are TRBV4-2 and TRBJ2-2; D ambiguous. The germline V gene encodes CDR1 LGHNA and CDR2 YNFKEQ. The CDR3 extends over 13 amino acids. V lost 1 base to trimming and J lost 6 bases, with 6 bases between them. The CDR3 sequence is CASSQALAGELFF. The CDR3 DNA reads TGTGCCAGCAGCCAAGCCCTAGCCGGGGAGCTGTTTTTT.

The chain links TRBV11-2 to TRBJ2-5; D gene ambiguous. This CDR3 contains 14 residues. Germline V gene data show CDR1 as SGHAT and CDR2 as FQNNGV. V was clipped by 5 bases and J by 5 bases, with 15 bases between them. The CDR3 DNA is TGTGCCAGCAGCCCACTGGAGCGTCTGGAGACCCAGTACTTC. It yields the protein CASSPLERLETQYF.

The CDR3 coding sequence is TGTGCCAGCAGGGATAGCGGGTCCTACAATGAGCAGTTCTTC. Its protein product is CASRDSGSYNEQFF. This rearrangement joins TRBV6-5 to TRBJ2-1, with TRBD2 matching over 7 bases. The CDR3 contains 14 residues. Germline CDR1 and CDR2: MNHEY and SVGAGI. V lost 6 bases to trimming and J lost 1 base; unmatched junction nucleotides: 3.

The chain links TRBV21-1 to TRBJ2-3; TRBD1, the D gene given by the table, was not confirmed from the DNA. TRBV21-1 constitutes a pseudogene. This CDR3 is 17 amino acids long. CDR3 in amino acids: CASRRPGTGWSTDTQYF. The CDR3, as DNA: TGTGCCAGCAGAAGGCCTGGGACAGGGTGGAGCACAGATACGCAGTATTTT.

The genes are TRBV28 and TRBJ2-7; D call uncertain. Germline V gene sequence: CDR1 MDHEN, CDR2 SYDVKM. V was clipped by 3 bases and J by 0 bases, with 15 bases between them. The CDR3 loop spans 16 amino acids. Here the CDR3 DNA reads TGTGCCAGCAGTTTCCCCTTTACTGAGAGCTCCTACGAGCAGTACTTC. Amino acid sequence: CASSFPFTESSYEQYF.

V usage is TRBV6-2 or TRBV6-3 and J usage is TRBJ2-3; D possibly corresponds to TRBD1 (6 bases). Germline V gives CDR1 MNHEY, CDR2 SVGEGT. The V end was cut by 2 bases, the J end by 5 bases, with 11 bases between. The CDR3 covers 14 residues. In nucleotides, the CDR3 is TGTGCCAGCAGTTACGAGGGGGATGGAGATACGCAGTATTTT. It codes for CASSYEGDGDTQYF.

This clone has more than one count but fewer than ten. In nucleotides, the CDR3 is TGCAGTGCTAGTCCCACTAGCGACCCGTACCAAGAGACCCAGTACTTC. This translates into CSASPTSDPYQETQYF. The genes are TRBV20-1 and TRBJ2-5, with TRBD2 identical over 7 bases. The CDR3 is made up of 16 amino acids. Unmatched junction bases numbered 10, after V lost 3 bases and J lost 0 bases. Germline V gene lookup returns CDR1 DFQATT and CDR2 SNEGSKA (reference sequence).

V gene TRBV24-1 combines with J gene TRBJ1-6, with D perhaps TRBD1 (6 bases). Germline assignment: CDR1 KGHDR and CDR2 SFDVKD. Trimming left V 5 bases short and J 7 bases short, with 11 bases between. The CDR3 extends over 14 amino acids. The CDR3 sequence is CATSGGGANSPLHF. The CDR3 nucleotides are TGTGCCACCAGTGGCGGGGGGGCCAATTCACCCCTCCACTTT.

The rearrangement joins TRBV3-1 (or the pseudogene TRBV3-2) to TRBJ1-4, with TRBD1 as a possible D gene (5 bases). This CDR3 comprises 14 residues. Per germline, CDR1 LGHDT and CDR2 YNNKEL (reference sequence). V lost 3 bases and J lost 10, with 15 bases in between. The CDR3 is CASSQGQGVGKLFF. The DNA for the CDR3 is TGTGCCAGCAGCCAGGGTCAGGGTGTCGGAAAACTGTTTTTT.

The chain is built from TRBV7-2 and TRBJ1-1; D unresolved. The CDR3 is 14 residues long. Trimming removed 5 bases from V and 6 bases from J, with 16 bases in between. Germline-derived CDR1 and CDR2 are SGHTA and FQGNSA. This CDR3 reads CASSPQREGPEAFF. CDR3 nucleotide sequence: TGTGCCAGCAGCCCCCAAAGGGAGGGCCCTGAAGCTTTCTTT.

This clone was seen once. The genes are TRBV5-1 and TRBJ2-3; 11 nucleotides align to TRBD2. Germline CDR1 reads SGHRS; CDR2 reads YFSETQ. After removal of 4 bases from V and 1 base from J, the junction contained 5 bases not matched to a gene. This CDR3 is 16 amino acids long. CDR3 DNA sequence: TGCGCCAGCAGCCTAGGACTAGCGGGCCGCACAGATACGCAGTATTTT. It codes for CASSLGLAGRTDTQYF.

Concerning this clone: Other DNA sequences of this sample code for an identical CDR3. The chain is built from TRBV5-1 and TRBJ1-4; 8 bases agree with TRBD1. V trimming: 0 bases; J trimming: 5 bases; junction bases outside the gene matches: 0. Looked up from germline, CDR1 is SGHRS and CDR2 is YFSETQ. The CDR3 extends over 14 amino acids. CDR3 nucleotide sequence: TGCGCCAGCAGCTTGGGACAGGGGAATGAAAAACTGTTTTTT. This encodes CASSLGQGNEKLFF.

The gene calls are TRBV28 and TRBJ1-3; TRBD1 might be the D (6 bases). Germline CDR1 MDHEN, CDR2 SYDVKM. The CDR3 runs to 17 residues. V was shortened by 3 bases and J by 2 bases, with 17 bases between the two germline ends. In DNA, the CDR3 is TGTGCCAGCAGTTTCACCTCACCAGGGGTAGCTGGAAACACCATATATTTT. This encodes CASSFTSPGVAGNTIYF.

The gene calls are TRBV9 and TRBJ2-5; 12 bases line up with TRBD1. The junction had 6 bases not matched to a gene; V was cut back by 3 bases and J by 6 bases. The CDR3 extends over 15 amino acids. Germline CDR1 and CDR2: SGDLS and YYNGEE. The CDR3: CASSAGTGGLQTQYF. CDR3 DNA: TGTGCCAGCAGCGCCGGGACAGGGGGCTTGCAGACCCAGTACTTC.

In this sample, this clone turned up a few times. In DNA form, the CDR3 reads TGTGCCAGCCTCCTCGCGGGGGGGGGCTCCTACAATGAGCAGTTCTTC. Translated, it gives CASLLAGGGSYNEQFF. The rearrangement links TRBV28 to TRBJ2-1, with 9 bases that match TRBD2. In germline, CDR1 is MDHEN, CDR2 SYDVKM. CDR3 size: 16 residues. V shed 8 bases and J 0 bases; nucleotides not matched to a gene: 8.

The chain is built from TRBV13 and TRBJ2-5; 7 nucleotides match TRBD2. The CDR3 runs to 15 residues. The junction had 7 bases not matched to a gene; V was cut back by 0 bases and J by 6 bases. CDR1 is PRHDT, CDR2 FYEKMQ, per germline (reference sequence). For the CDR3, the DNA is TGTGCCAGCAGCTTAGGTAATAGCGGGCAAAAGACCCAGTACTTC. This translates into CASSLGNSGQKTQYF.

V usage is TRBV6-5 and J usage is TRBJ1-1; D gene uncertain. V was trimmed by 2 bases and J by 3 bases, leaving 13 bases between them. The CDR3 extends over 15 amino acids. Germline V gives CDR1 MNHEY, CDR2 SVGAGI. The CDR3 region has the DNA TGTGCCAGCAGTTACGGCGGGGTTACCTACACTGAAGCTTTCTTT. Amino acids: CASSYGGVTYTEAFF.

The chain employs TRBV14 and TRBJ1-2, with D uncertain. Germline CDR1 and CDR2: SGHDN and FVKESK. V was trimmed by 4 bases and J by 2 bases, leaving 8 bases between them. The CDR3 consists of 13 residues. The CDR3 nucleotides are TGTGCCAGCAGCCTGACACGGAACTATGGCTACACCTTC. This sequence encodes CASSLTRNYGYTF.

The chain combines TRBV4-3 with TRBJ2-7; D is perhaps TRBD2 (5 bases). The CDR3 length is 15 residues. Germline loops: CDR1 LGHNA, CDR2 YSLEER. The V and J ends lost 0 bases and 1 base respectively, with 10 bases between them. The CDR3 DNA reads as TGCGCCAGCAGCCAAGATCGGGATCCGTCCTACGAGCAGTACTTC. Translating it yields CASSQDRDPSYEQYF.

Concerning this clone: Germline and junction disagree at one end, which may indicate a read error. Other nucleotide sequences in the sample specify the same CDR3. The rearrangement joins TRBV10-1 to TRBJ2-7, with a weak D call TRBD2 (6 bases). CDR1 is WNHNN, CDR2 SYGVQD, per germline (reference sequence). CDR3 length: 14 amino acids. The CDR3 bases are TGCGCCAGTAGTGAGTCGCGGGGACCCTACGAGCAGTACTTC. It yields the protein CASSESRGPYEQYF.